These T cell receptor beta chains were read from a single sample in a study of immune characterization of retroperitoneal liposarcoma. MiXCR was run by TCRdb on the PCR reads, yielding one entry per CDR3 protein. The profile shows some 9,600 distinct CDR3 sequences, under 30% of them singletons. The sequencing input was blood. Receptors originate from a male donor with retroperitoneal liposarcoma. CDR3s include the opening cysteine and the closing phenylalanine or tryptophan. Fields, in order: J gene, V gene, D gene, clone size, CDR3 protein, CDR3 DNA. D genes are given only for firm matches. Clone size is shown for a subset of rows, as once, few, many or a class of expanded clone.

j_call: TRBJ2-3
v_call: TRBV5-1
d_call: NA
clone_size: NA
cdr3_aa: CASSLVASRTDTQYF
cdr3_nt: TGCGCCAGCAGCTTGGTAGCGTCCCGCACAGATACGCAGTATTTT

j_call: TRBJ2-1
v_call: TRBV6-1
d_call: NA
clone_size: medium-sized
cdr3_aa: CATPGRSFRASIF
cdr3_nt: TGTGCCACCCCGGGACGGAGCTTCCGGGCGTCGATCTTC

j_call: TRBJ2-5
v_call: TRBV5-6
d_call: TRBD2
clone_size: many
cdr3_aa: CASSLGTSGGFNEQYF
cdr3_nt: TGTGCCAGCAGCCTAGGGACTAGCGGGGGCTTCAATGAGCAGTACTTC

j_call: TRBJ1-5
v_call: TRBV11-2
d_call: NA
clone_size: many
cdr3_aa: CASSQTGDSNQPQHF
cdr3_nt: TGTGCCAGCAGCCAAACAGGTGATAGCAATCAGCCCCAGCATTTT

j_call: TRBJ1-5
v_call: TRBV6-5
d_call: NA
clone_size: NA
cdr3_aa: CASSLGPLVGQPQHF
cdr3_nt: TGTGCCAGCAGCTTAGGTCCTCTGGTGGGTCAGCCCCAGCATTTT

j_call: TRBJ1-6
v_call: TRBV4-1
d_call: NA
clone_size: few
cdr3_aa: CASSLRSNSPLHF
cdr3_nt: TGCGCCAGCAGCCTCCGTTCGAATTCACCCCTCCACTTT

j_call: TRBJ1-2
v_call: TRBV5-1
d_call: TRBD1
clone_size: many
cdr3_aa: CASSPRQGGGYTF
cdr3_nt: TGCGCCAGCAGCCCTCGACAGGGCGGTGGCTACACCTTC

j_call: TRBJ2-7
v_call: TRBV7-3
d_call: NA
clone_size: few
cdr3_aa: CASRRVPEQYF
cdr3_nt: TGTGCCAGCAGACGAGTACCTGAGCAGTACTTC

j_call: TRBJ2-5
v_call: TRBV6-1
d_call: NA
clone_size: many
cdr3_aa: CASRNGPFQETQYF
cdr3_nt: TGTGCCAGCAGGAATGGACCATTCCAAGAGACCCAGTACTTC

j_call: TRBJ1-5
v_call: TRBV6-5
d_call: NA
clone_size: few
cdr3_aa: CASSYSKAANQPQHF
cdr3_nt: TGTGCCAGCAGTTACTCGAAGGCGGCGAATCAGCCCCAGCATTTT

j_call: TRBJ2-2
v_call: TRBV27
d_call: NA
clone_size: NA
cdr3_aa: CASSLINRRAGGELFF
cdr3_nt: TGTGCCAGCAGTTTAATCAACCGCCGAGCGGGCGGGGAGCTGTTTTTT

j_call: TRBJ2-3
v_call: TRBV12-3/TRBV12-4
d_call: NA
clone_size: medium-sized
cdr3_aa: CASSHSEADTQYF
cdr3_nt: TGTGCCAGCAGCCACTCCGAAGCAGATACGCAGTATTTT

j_call: TRBJ1-5
v_call: TRBV6-1
d_call: NA
clone_size: many
cdr3_aa: CASSARNQPQHF
cdr3_nt: TGTGCCAGCAGTGCACGGAATCAGCCCCAGCATTTT

j_call: TRBJ2-1
v_call: TRBV6-1
d_call: TRBD2
clone_size: medium-sized
cdr3_aa: CASSGGRGSYNEQFF
cdr3_nt: TGTGCCAGCAGCGGGGGGAGGGGTAGCTACAATGAGCAGTTCTTC

j_call: TRBJ2-5
v_call: TRBV10-1
d_call: NA
clone_size: NA
cdr3_aa: CASRDPPDGGTQYF
cdr3_nt: TGCGCCAGCAGAGACCCACCGGATGGGGGGACCCAGTACTTC

j_call: TRBJ2-3
v_call: TRBV6-1
d_call: TRBD1
clone_size: large
cdr3_aa: CASSENPGQGADTQYF
cdr3_nt: TGTGCCAGCAGTGAGAACCCGGGACAGGGGGCAGATACGCAGTATTTT

j_call: TRBJ2-2
v_call: TRBV7-6
d_call: NA
clone_size: few
cdr3_aa: CASSSSVYDTGELFF
cdr3_nt: TGTGCCAGCAGCTCGAGTGTTTACGACACCGGGGAGCTGTTTTTT

j_call: TRBJ2-3
v_call: TRBV5-1
d_call: TRBD2
clone_size: few
cdr3_aa: CASSFEGGGAVDTQYF
cdr3_nt: TGCGCCAGCAGCTTCGAAGGCGGGGGGGCCGTAGATACGCAGTATTTT

j_call: TRBJ2-1
v_call: TRBV4-3
d_call: TRBD2
clone_size: few
cdr3_aa: CASSQVAGVRNYNEQFF
cdr3_nt: TGCGCCAGCAGCCAAGTTGCGGGGGTCCGAAACTACAATGAGCAGTTCTTC

j_call: TRBJ2-1
v_call: TRBV6-1
d_call: TRBD2
clone_size: few
cdr3_aa: CASSESRASGGSRNEQFF
cdr3_nt: TGTGCCAGCAGTGAGTCCCGTGCTAGCGGGGGGTCGAGGAATGAGCAGTTCTTC

j_call: TRBJ2-2
v_call: TRBV3-1
d_call: NA
clone_size: NA
cdr3_aa: CASSWGPNTGELFF
cdr3_nt: TGTGCCAGCAGCTGGGGCCCTAACACCGGGGAGCTGTTTTTT

j_call: TRBJ2-5
v_call: TRBV11-3
d_call: NA
clone_size: NA
cdr3_aa: CASSPGRSQETQYF
cdr3_nt: TGTGCCAGCAGTCCAGGACGTAGTCAAGAGACCCAGTACTTC

j_call: TRBJ2-6
v_call: TRBV6-1
d_call: TRBD2
clone_size: NA
cdr3_aa: CASSGLAGRANVLTF
cdr3_nt: TGTGCCAGCAGTGGTTTAGCGGGCCGGGCCAACGTCCTGACTTTC

j_call: TRBJ2-1
v_call: TRBV4-3
d_call: NA
clone_size: NA
cdr3_aa: CASSQEAPGVKWDNEQFF
cdr3_nt: TGCGCCAGCAGCCAAGAAGCTCCGGGAGTTAAATGGGACAATGAGCAGTTCTTC

j_call: TRBJ2-3
v_call: TRBV25-1
d_call: TRBD2
clone_size: NA
cdr3_aa: CASSGVRGGGGGDTQYF
cdr3_nt: TGTGCCAGCAGTGGCGTCAGGGGCGGGGGGGGCGGGGATACGCAGTATTTT

j_call: TRBJ2-1
v_call: TRBV10-1
d_call: TRBD2
clone_size: NA
cdr3_aa: CASKGGNNEQFF
cdr3_nt: TGCGCCAGCAAGGGAGGGAACAATGAGCAGTTCTTC

j_call: TRBJ2-7
v_call: TRBV7-6
d_call: NA
clone_size: NA
cdr3_aa: CASSLLQGSYEQYF
cdr3_nt: TGTGCCAGCAGCTTACTCCAGGGATCCTACGAGCAGTACTTC

j_call: TRBJ2-2
v_call: TRBV10-2
d_call: TRBD1
clone_size: few
cdr3_aa: CASSETGAYTGELFF
cdr3_nt: TGCGCCAGCAGCGAGACAGGGGCTTACACCGGGGAGCTGTTTTTT

j_call: TRBJ2-3
v_call: TRBV6-1
d_call: TRBD2
clone_size: large
cdr3_aa: CASSETSGGADTQYF
cdr3_nt: TGTGCCAGCAGTGAGACTAGCGGGGGGGCAGATACGCAGTATTTT

j_call: TRBJ2-5
v_call: TRBV6-4
d_call: TRBD1
clone_size: medium-sized
cdr3_aa: CASSDSTTGGKETQYF
cdr3_nt: TGTGCCAGCAGTGACTCCACGACAGGGGGCAAGGAGACCCAGTACTTC

j_call: TRBJ2-5
v_call: TRBV5-1
d_call: TRBD2
clone_size: many
cdr3_aa: CASSLRGGQETQYF
cdr3_nt: TGCGCCAGCAGCTTGCGGGGGGGCCAAGAGACCCAGTACTTC

j_call: TRBJ2-3
v_call: TRBV6-4
d_call: NA
clone_size: NA
cdr3_aa: CASSPFGTISDTDTQYF
cdr3_nt: TGTGCCAGCAGCCCATTCGGGACAATAAGTGACACAGATACGCAGTATTTT

j_call: TRBJ2-7
v_call: TRBV6-5
d_call: TRBD2
clone_size: NA
cdr3_aa: CASRSHPWEGEQYF
cdr3_nt: TGTGCCAGCAGATCCCATCCCTGGGAGGGCGAGCAGTACTTC

j_call: TRBJ2-2
v_call: TRBV6-6
d_call: NA
clone_size: NA
cdr3_aa: CASSSPSTGQPRSNTGELFF
cdr3_nt: TGTGCCAGCAGTTCTCCTTCGACTGGACAGCCGCGTTCGAACACCGGGGAGCTGTTTTTT

j_call: TRBJ2-3
v_call: TRBV10-2
d_call: NA
clone_size: few
cdr3_aa: CASSEEPGPQQYF
cdr3_nt: TGCGCCAGCAGTGAGGAACCGGGACCACAGCAGTATTTT

j_call: TRBJ2-2
v_call: TRBV6-1
d_call: TRBD1
clone_size: NA
cdr3_aa: CASSVIDRGRELFF
cdr3_nt: TGTGCCAGCAGTGTCATCGACAGGGGCCGGGAGCTGTTTTTT

j_call: TRBJ2-5
v_call: TRBV6-6
d_call: NA
clone_size: NA
cdr3_aa: CASSYSFRERGETQYF
cdr3_nt: TGTGCCAGCAGTTACTCCTTCCGGGAGAGGGGGGAGACCCAGTACTTC

j_call: TRBJ1-2
v_call: TRBV6-6
d_call: TRBD1
clone_size: NA
cdr3_aa: CASSYSGGQGARYGYTF
cdr3_nt: TGTGCCAGCAGTTACTCGGGGGGACAGGGGGCGCGGTATGGCTACACCTTC

j_call: TRBJ2-2
v_call: TRBV4-1
d_call: TRBD1
clone_size: NA
cdr3_aa: CASSQRTGGGTGELFF
cdr3_nt: TGCGCCAGCAGCCAACGCACAGGGGGCGGCACCGGGGAGCTGTTTTTT

j_call: TRBJ1-2
v_call: TRBV11-3
d_call: NA
clone_size: many
cdr3_aa: CASSAGMGYGYTF
cdr3_nt: TGTGCCAGCAGCGCCGGGATGGGCTATGGCTACACCTTC

j_call: TRBJ2-4
v_call: TRBV7-8
d_call: NA
clone_size: medium-sized
cdr3_aa: CASCEGVGNIQYF
cdr3_nt: TGTGCCAGCTGCGAAGGGGTTGGAAACATTCAGTACTTC

j_call: TRBJ2-7
v_call: TRBV5-1
d_call: TRBD2
clone_size: NA
cdr3_aa: CASSLWAGVISYEQYF
cdr3_nt: TGCGCCAGCAGCTTGTGGGCGGGGGTAATCTCCTACGAGCAGTACTTC

j_call: TRBJ1-5
v_call: TRBV6-1
d_call: TRBD1
clone_size: NA
cdr3_aa: CASSPGRGAQPQHF
cdr3_nt: TGTGCCAGCAGCCCCGGCAGGGGGGCTCAGCCCCAGCATTTT

j_call: TRBJ2-5
v_call: TRBV6-6
d_call: NA
clone_size: NA
cdr3_aa: CASSYGFSPETQYF
cdr3_nt: TGTGCCAGCAGTTACGGCTTCTCCCCAGAGACCCAGTACTTC

j_call: TRBJ1-2
v_call: TRBV6-1
d_call: NA
clone_size: NA
cdr3_aa: CASRTELYGYTF
cdr3_nt: TGTGCCAGCAGAACCGAACTCTATGGCTACACCTTC